The 21 T cell receptor beta chains reported below all come from one sample, sequenced in a study of technical replicates of blood from a few donors. The method was immunoSEQ multiplex PCR; TCRdb's version includes in-frame clones alone and lacks a portion of them. The sample contains roughly 80,000 clones, more than 85% of which appear only once. Sequenced material: T cells isolated from PBMCs. These TCRs come from a human donor in good health.

The chain combines TRBV4-3 with TRBJ2-2; TRBD2 matches at 9 bases. Unmatched junction bases numbered 10, after V lost 4 bases and J lost 4 bases. CDR3 length equals 17 residues. Germline lookup yields CDR1 LGHNA and CDR2 YSLEER. This CDR3 reads CASSPSPAGGSTGELFF. The CDR3 bases are TGCGCCAGCAGCCCGTCTCCAGCGGGAGGCAGCACCGGGGAGCTGTTTTTT.

This clone was observed a handful of times. V gene TRBV4-1 combines with J gene TRBJ1-1, with D possibly TRBD1 on 5 matching bases. Per germline, CDR1 MGHRA and CDR2 YSYEKL. The germline V and J ends were trimmed by 0 bases and 7 bases, with 9 bases remaining between them. The CDR3 is 13 amino acids. CDR3 sequence (DNA): TGCGCCAGCAGCCAAGACAGGGTGAGTGAAGCTTTCTTT. It codes for CASSQDRVSEAFF.

This clone was seen just once. The chain uses TRBV5-1 and TRBJ2-7; TRBD1 might be the D (5 bases). The V end lost 2 bases, the J end lost 2 bases, and 11 bases lay between the germline ends. This CDR3 is built from 14 residues. Germline CDR1 is SGHRS and CDR2 is YFSETQ. The CDR3 nucleotides read TGCGCCAGCAGCTTCAGGGAAATGACCTACGAGCAGTACTTC. Its translation: CASSFREMTYEQYF.

V gene TRBV13 combines with J gene TRBJ2-7; possible D gene TRBD2, 5 bases. V was shortened by 1 base and J by 5 bases, with 12 bases between the two germline ends. Per the germline V gene, CDR1 is PRHDT and CDR2 is FYEKMQ (reference sequence). The length of the CDR3 is 14 residues. CDR3 bases: TGTGCCAGCAGCTTAGAAATTGGACTGAACGAGCAGTACTTC. This gives the protein CASSLEIGLNEQYF.

This clone was seen only a few times. The chain employs TRBV9 and TRBJ2-7; D might be TRBD1 (6 bases). The CDR3 has 14 amino acids. The V gene's germline CDR1 is SGDLS and CDR2 YYNGEE. The V end was cut by 0 bases, the J end by 3 bases, with 10 bases between. In nucleotides, the CDR3 is TGTGCCAGCAGCGTAGGCAGGGGCTACTACGAGCAGTACTTC. Translation: CASSVGRGYYEQYF.

The chain couples TRBV9 to TRBJ2-5; 13 nucleotides match TRBD2. The V and J ends lost 3 bases and 4 bases, in that order; junction bases with no gene match: 9. The V gene's germline CDR1 is SGDLS and CDR2 YYNGEE. The CDR3 loop spans 17 amino acids. The CDR3 is CASSATSGRAWGETQYF. CDR3 DNA sequence: TGTGCCAGCAGCGCAACTAGCGGGAGGGCATGGGGAGAGACCCAGTACTTC.

This clone was seen once. The chain joins TRBV27 to TRBJ1-2, with 9 bases matching TRBD1. The V segment lost 3 bases and the J segment 2 bases; nucleotides outside the gene matches: 1. The germline CDR1 and CDR2 sequences are MNHEY and SMNVEV (reference sequence). The CDR3 is made up of 14 amino acids. Here the CDR3 DNA reads TGTGCCAGCAGTTTCGGGACAGGGAACTATGGCTACACCTTC. It yields the protein CASSFGTGNYGYTF.

The chain combines TRBV4-2 with TRBJ2-6, with 12 bases that match TRBD1. Germline values: CDR1 LGHNA, CDR2 YNFKEQ. This CDR3 comprises 17 residues. After removal of 4 bases from V and 2 bases from J, the junction contained 3 bases not matched to a gene. In nucleotides, the CDR3 is TGTGCCAGCAGCCTCGGGACAGGGGGCGCTGGGGCCAACGTCCTGACTTTC. Translated: CASSLGTGGAGANVLTF.

The J gene is TRBJ2-1, the V gene TRBV5-5; 8 bases map to TRBD2. The CDR3 runs to 14 residues. The junction had 4 bases not matched to a gene; V was cut back by 4 bases and J by 4 bases. Germline CDR1 SGHKS, CDR2 YYEKEE (reference sequence). CDR3 loop: CASSREGLYNEQFF. CDR3 nucleotide sequence: TGTGCCAGCAGCCGGGAGGGTCTGTACAATGAGCAGTTCTTC.

The table lists this clone with a count of one. V usage is TRBV27 and J usage is TRBJ1-3; unclear D gene. Germline V gene sequence: CDR1 MNHEY, CDR2 SMNVEV (reference sequence). CDR3 length equals 17 residues. V was shortened by 3 bases and J by 6 bases, with 21 bases between the two germline ends. CDR3 nucleotides: TGTGCCAGCAGTTTTCGCCTCAGTATGGGAGGTGCAAACACCATATATTTT. Its translation: CASSFRLSMGGANTIYF.

The chain has TRBV6-5 and TRBJ2-3, with TRBD2 as a possible D gene (6 bases). The CDR3 contains 15 residues. Looked up from germline, CDR1 is MNHEY and CDR2 is SVGAGI. Trimming removed 5 bases at V and 3 bases at J, with 15 bases between. CDR3 bases: TGTGCCAGCAGTACCCAATGGGGAGGTACAGATACGCAGTATTTT. Translated: CASSTQWGGTDTQYF.

This sequence joins TRBV7-2 and TRBJ2-7, with 7 nucleotides matching TRBD1. The V gene's germline CDR1 is SGHTA and CDR2 FQGNSA. V trimming: 2 bases; J trimming: 5 bases; junction bases outside the gene matches: 6. The CDR3 covers 14 residues. The CDR3 is CASSLPARGNEQYF. CDR3 bases: TGTGCCAGCAGCTTACCCGCCAGGGGGAACGAGCAGTACTTC.

The chain uses TRBV19 and TRBJ2-5; D unresolved. Trimming stripped 8 bases from V and 5 bases from J, with 12 bases between. This CDR3 comprises 12 residues. The germline CDR1 and CDR2 sequences are LNHDA and SQIVND (reference sequence). The CDR3 reads CASGPGPETQYF. Here the CDR3 DNA reads TGTGCCAGTGGTCCCGGTCCGGAGACCCAGTACTTC.

This clone was detected only once. The chain employs TRBV21-1 and TRBJ1-2; the table's TRBD1 call for D was not verified on the DNA. TRBV21-1 is described as a pseudogene. The CDR3 runs 15 residues. CDR3 in DNA: TGTGCCAGCAGCACAAAGGGGGCCAGTCCCTATGGCTACACCTTC. It yields the protein CASSTKGASPYGYTF.

The J gene is TRBJ1-1, the V gene TRBV5-4; D unresolved. The CDR3 has 12 amino acids. Trimming removed 4 bases at V and 7 bases at J, with 11 bases between. CDR1 and CDR2 from the germline V gene are SGHNT and YYREEE (reference sequence). The CDR3 spells CASSPAGIEAFF. As DNA, the CDR3 is TGTGCCAGCAGCCCGGCGGGGATTGAAGCTTTCTTT.

The chain combines TRBV5-4 with TRBJ2-7; TRBD2 matches 7 bases. V shed 4 bases, J shed 4 bases, and the junction held 8 bases outside the gene matches. CDR1 is SGHNT, CDR2 YYREEE, per germline (reference sequence). This CDR3 has 14 amino acids. Here the CDR3 reads CASSPAGEGYEQYF. The CDR3 DNA follows: TGTGCCAGCAGCCCGGCGGGAGAGGGGTACGAGCAGTACTTC. Complete variable domain (other parts from reference TRBV5-4 and TRBJ2-7): ETGVTQSPTHLIKTRGQQVTLRCSSQSGHNTVSWYQQALGQGPQFIFQYYREEENGRGNFPPRFSGLQFPNYSSELNVNALELDDSALYLCASSPAGEGYEQYFGPGTRLTVT.

This rearrangement joins TRBV5-1 to TRBJ2-5; maybe TRBD1 (6 bases). In germline, CDR1 is SGHRS, CDR2 YFSETQ. V lost 3 bases, J lost 2 bases, and 8 bases lay in between. The CDR3 sequence is 13 residues long. CDR3 loop: CASSWQGQETQYF. Written as DNA, the CDR3 is TGCGCCAGCAGCTGGCAGGGGCAAGAGACCCAGTACTTC.

V gene TRBV9 combines with J gene TRBJ1-1, with D uncertain. CDR3 length: 18 residues. V was pared by 0 bases and J by 5 bases, with 23 bases between. Germline values: CDR1 SGDLS, CDR2 YYNGEE. CDR3 sequence (DNA): TGTGCCAGCAGCGTAGAATTTTGGGATGAGGGAAGTAGGACTGAAGCTTTCTTT. It specifies CASSVEFWDEGSRTEAFF.

The V gene is TRBV5-1, the J gene TRBJ2-7; D ambiguous. This CDR3 region has 13 residues. Trimming took off 0 bases at V and 4 bases at J, with 8 bases between the two ends. Germline CDR1 SGHRS, CDR2 YFSETQ. This CDR3 is CASSLAASYEQYF. CDR3 coding DNA: TGCGCCAGCAGCTTGGCCGCGAGTTACGAGCAGTACTTC.

V is TRBV6-5 and J is TRBJ1-1; 7 positions agree with TRBD1. The V and J ends lost 4 bases and 0 bases, in that order; junction bases with no gene match: 5. The germline V gene encodes CDR1 MNHEY and CDR2 SVGAGI. The CDR3 totals 15 residues. Written as DNA, the CDR3 is TGTGCCAGCAGTTTACCCGGGACAGTGAACACTGAAGCTTTCTTT. Protein product: CASSLPGTVNTEAFF.

This chain links TRBV30 with TRBJ2-7; no clear D. The CDR3 length is 12 residues. CDR1 is GTSNPN and CDR2 is SVGIG in the germline V gene (reference sequence). V was cut by 2 bases and J by 0 bases, with 5 bases left in between. The CDR3 DNA sequence: TGTGCCTGGAGTCTCTCCTCCTACGAGCAGTACTTC. Its translation: CAWSLSSYEQYF.